A single sample is the source of the 27 T cell receptor beta chains below, sequenced in a study of shared clonotypes between healthy human individuals. Cells designated naive CD8 were CD45RO-negative and were positively selected for CCR7, with terminally differentiated effector memory CD45RA+ cells excluded. Sequencing used immunoSEQ multiplex PCR; TCRdb keeps in-frame clones, though not all of them. In the table there are fewer than 1 million clones, roughly 96% of which are singletons. The sequencing sample was made of naive CD8+ T cells sorted from blood. Source of these receptors: a man younger than 45 in good health.

The chain is built from TRBV19 and TRBJ1-5; D is unclear. Germline V lookup: CDR1 LNHDA, CDR2 SQIVND (reference sequence). V was shortened by 5 bases and J by 9 bases, with 20 bases between the two germline ends. The CDR3 totals 15 residues. CDR3 amino acids: CASSDPDDAILPQHF. CDR3 in DNA: TGTGCCAGTAGTGACCCCGATGACGCTATTTTGCCCCAGCATTTT.

This clone is a singleton in its sample. The chain uses TRBV7-9 and TRBJ2-7, with D tentatively TRBD1 (6 bases). The CDR3 extends over 12 amino acids. Per germline, CDR1 SEHNR and CDR2 FQNEAQ (reference sequence). Trimming shortened V by 5 bases and J by 7 bases, and 12 bases separated the two germline ends. The CDR3 DNA follows: TGTGCCAGCAGCGGCCCAGGGGTTGAGCAGTACTTC. Amino acids: CASSGPGVEQYF.

This chain connects TRBV11-2 to TRBJ2-1; D possibly corresponds to TRBD2 (6 bases). The length of the CDR3 is 13 residues. CDR1 and CDR2 (germline): SGHAT, FQNNGV. V lost 7 bases, J lost 8 bases, and 15 bases lay in between. Here the CDR3 reads CASTTEAGHEQFF. The CDR3 DNA follows: TGTGCCAGCACCACAGAGGCGGGGCATGAGCAGTTCTTC.

The chain employs TRBV9 and TRBJ2-1; no firm D call. From germline, CDR1 is SGDLS and CDR2 YYNGEE. There are 13 residues in the CDR3. V lost 0 bases, J lost 5 bases, and 6 bases lay in between. CDR3 DNA sequence: TGTGCCAGCAGCGTAGACCGAAACAATGAGCAGTTCTTC. Translation gives CASSVDRNNEQFF.

This chain links TRBV7-6 with TRBJ2-3; D ambiguous. CDR1 SGHVS and CDR2 FNYEAQ come from the germline V gene. The CDR3 totals 11 residues. Trimming took off 8 bases at V and 6 bases at J, with 9 bases between the two ends. The CDR3 nucleotides are TGTGCCAGCGGTACCACGGATACGCAGTATTTT. Translating it yields CASGTTDTQYF.

This chain joins TRBV10-1 and TRBJ2-3, with 9 bases aligning to TRBD2. Germline trimming cut 2 bases from V and 2 bases from J; bases unmatched to any gene: 8. The CDR3 covers 17 residues. Germline V gene lookup returns CDR1 WNHNN and CDR2 SYGVQD (reference sequence). For the CDR3, the DNA is TGCGCCAGCAGTGAGGAAACGGGACTAGCCTCCACAGATACGCAGTATTTT. This sequence encodes CASSEETGLASTDTQYF.

This chain uses TRBV15 with TRBJ2-5; 9 bases align to TRBD2. V dropped 2 bases and J dropped 4; count of bases not matched to a gene: 5. The CDR3 length is 15 residues. CDR1 LNHNV and CDR2 YYDKDF come from the germline V gene (reference sequence). The CDR3 region is CATSRRGTSSETQYF. The DNA of the CDR3 is TGTGCCACCAGCAGACGGGGGACTAGCTCAGAGACCCAGTACTTC.

The chain links TRBV4-2 to TRBJ2-7; D is undetermined. CDR3 size: 16 residues. Germline CDR1 is LGHNA and CDR2 is YNFKEQ. V was trimmed by 0 bases and J by 0 bases, leaving 12 bases between them. CDR3 nucleotide sequence: TGTGCCAGCAGCCAAGATAACACCATGAGCTCCTACGAGCAGTACTTC. This encodes CASSQDNTMSSYEQYF.

This rearrangement joins TRBV7-2 to TRBJ2-3; 9 bases are a match to TRBD2. Trimming at V came to 0 bases and at J to 6 bases, leaving 7 bases not matched to a gene. Germline values: CDR1 SGHTA, CDR2 FQGNSA. The CDR3 loop spans 16 amino acids. The CDR3 DNA reads TGTGCCAGCAGCTTAGCGGCGGGAGGGCCGGTGGATACGCAGTATTTT. It encodes CASSLAAGGPVDTQYF.

DNA of the CDR3: TGTGCCAGCAGCCAAAAGGGACTAGCGGGATACGAGCAGTACTTC. Its protein product is CASSQKGLAGYEQYF. This chain joins TRBV14 and TRBJ2-7; 13 bases are shared with TRBD2. Germline values: CDR1 SGHDN, CDR2 FVKESK. The CDR3 has 15 amino acids. The J segment lost 4 bases and the V segment lost 2 bases, leaving 2 bases of the junction unmatched. Using reference TRBV14 and TRBJ2-7 for the parts outside the CDR3, the full variable domain is EAGVTQFPSHSVIEKGQTVTLRCDPISGHDNLYWYRRVMGKEIKFLLHFVKESKQDESGMPNNRFLAERTGGTYSTLKVQPAELEDSGVYFCASSQKGLAGYEQYFGPGTRLTVT.

As concerns this clone: The sample carries other DNA sequences with the same CDR3. The chain joins TRBV7-9 to TRBJ2-7; 8 bases align to TRBD2. CDR3 size: 13 residues. Germline V gene data show CDR1 as SEHNR and CDR2 as FQNEAQ (reference sequence). V gave up 5 bases and J gave up 3 bases; unmatched junction bases: 3. For the CDR3, the DNA is TGTGCCAGCAGCACTAGCGGAGACTACGAGCAGTACTTC. Amino acids: CASSTSGDYEQYF.

Only one count was recorded for this clone. The rearrangement links TRBV2 to TRBJ2-1, with D perhaps matching TRBD1 (7 bases). The CDR3 totals 19 residues. Germline V gene data show CDR1 as SNHLY and CDR2 as FYNNEI. V dropped 3 bases and J dropped 9 bases, with 30 bases sitting between them. CDR3 DNA: TGTGCCAGCAGTGACCCAAGGACAGGCGCTAAATCGGGGGCCAGTGAGCAGTTCTTC. Its translation: CASSDPRTGAKSGASEQFF.

The chain carries TRBV29-1 and TRBJ2-1; D is ambiguous. The V end was cut by 5 bases, the J end by 6 bases, with 14 bases between. CDR1 is SQVTM and CDR2 is ANQGSEA in the germline V gene. The CDR3 runs 13 residues. The CDR3 here is CSVRTPSLNEQFF. CDR3 sequence (DNA): TGCAGCGTTCGAACACCCTCCCTCAATGAGCAGTTCTTC.

V usage is TRBV29-1 and J usage is TRBJ2-5; TRBD2 matches at 10 bases. The trim removed 3 bases at V and 4 bases at J, leaving 5 bases unmatched. Per the germline V gene, CDR1 is SQVTM and CDR2 is ANQGSEA. The CDR3 is made up of 14 amino acids. This chain's CDR3 is CSVELAGDGETQYF. The CDR3, as DNA: TGCAGCGTTGAGCTAGCGGGAGATGGAGAGACCCAGTACTTC.

The CDR3 DNA follows: TGTGCCAGCAGTGTACTCGAGACAACGAACACCGGGGAGCTGTTTTTT. The encoded protein is CASSVLETTNTGELFF. The chain combines TRBV27 with TRBJ2-2, with D hard to call. Trimming removed 5 bases at V and 0 bases at J, with 13 bases between. This CDR3 contains 16 residues. Germline V gene lookup returns CDR1 MNHEY and CDR2 SMNVEV (reference sequence).

The rearrangement links TRBV18 to TRBJ1-3; 8 bases are a match to TRBD1. Germline values: CDR1 KGHSH, CDR2 LQKENI. This CDR3 is built from 16 residues. Trimming cost V 2 bases and J 3 bases; bases outside gene matches: 6. The CDR3 DNA follows: TGTGCCAGCTCACCAAGCCAGGGGGCAGGTGGAAACACCATATATTTT. This gives the protein CASSPSQGAGGNTIYF.

The chain has TRBV9 and TRBJ2-1, with 10 positions matching TRBD2. After removal of 0 bases from V and 2 bases from J, the junction contained 5 bases not matched to a gene. Germline V lookup: CDR1 SGDLS, CDR2 YYNGEE. This CDR3 spans 17 amino acids. CDR3 coding DNA: TGTGCCAGCAGCGTAGCTCGAGCGGGAGGGCCCTACAATGAGCAGTTCTTC. It codes for CASSVARAGGPYNEQFF.

The chain is built from TRBV7-9 and TRBJ1-2; D ambiguous. The germline V gene has CDR1 SEHNR and CDR2 FQNEAQ (reference sequence). This CDR3 contains 14 residues. Trimming removed 6 bases at V and 4 bases at J, with 15 bases between. The CDR3 DNA is TGTGCCAGCAGTCAACCCGGGCTAAGCTATGGCTACACCTTC. Amino acids: CASSQPGLSYGYTF.

The chain recombines TRBV13 with TRBJ2-7; weak D call: TRBD2 (5 bases). The germline V and J ends were trimmed by 5 bases and 0 bases, with 14 bases remaining between them. The CDR3 spans 15 residues. Germline V gives CDR1 PRHDT, CDR2 FYEKMQ (reference sequence). CDR3: CASSPSHSVSYEQYF. In DNA, the CDR3 is TGTGCCAGCAGCCCTTCCCATAGCGTCTCCTACGAGCAGTACTTC.

The rearrangement links TRBV4-1 to TRBJ2-3, with D unresolved. Germline V CDR1 and CDR2: MGHRA, YSYEKL. V shed 1 base and J shed 0 bases, with 11 bases lying between them. The length of the CDR3 is 16 residues. This chain's CDR3 is CASSQVHPPSTDTQYF. The CDR3 bases are TGCGCCAGCAGCCAAGTTCACCCCCCTAGCACAGATACGCAGTATTTT.

V usage is TRBV11-2 and J usage is TRBJ2-7; D call uncertain. The germline CDR1 and CDR2 sequences are SGHAT and FQNNGV. The germline V and J ends were trimmed by 6 bases and 6 bases, with 9 bases remaining between them. The CDR3 contains 11 residues. CDR3 sequence: CASSPFSEQYF. CDR3 coding DNA: TGTGCCAGCAGTCCTTTTTCCGAGCAGTACTTC.

This rearrangement joins TRBV10-1 to TRBJ1-2; TRBD1 matches at 7 bases. Unmatched junction bases numbered 18, after V lost 3 bases and J lost 5 bases. The germline V gene has CDR1 WNHNN and CDR2 SYGVQD (reference sequence). The CDR3 is 18 amino acids. CDR3 in amino acids: CASSDSGNKGALRYGYTF. As DNA, the CDR3 is TGCGCCAGCAGTGACTCGGGGAATAAGGGGGCTCTTAGGTATGGCTACACCTTC.

The V call is TRBV6-5, the J call TRBJ1-5, with TRBD1 as a possible D gene (6 bases). The germline gives CDR1 MNHEY, CDR2 SVGAGI. V was pared by 6 bases and J by 7 bases, with 16 bases between. The CDR3 runs 14 residues. CDR3 sequence reads: CASRGQGSRQPQHF. The CDR3 bases are TGTGCCAGCAGAGGCCAGGGGTCAAGACAGCCCCAGCATTTT.

The rearrangement links TRBV19 to TRBJ2-1; 11 nucleotides agree with TRBD2. The CDR3 is 19 residues long. Germline CDR1 LNHDA, CDR2 SQIVND (reference sequence). Trimming removed 2 bases from V and 1 base from J; junction bases left unmatched: 10. The chain's CDR3 is CASSIMLAGGHESYNEQFF. DNA for the CDR3: TGTGCCAGTAGTATAATGCTAGCGGGAGGTCATGAGTCCTACAATGAGCAGTTCTTC.

The chain employs TRBV27 and TRBJ1-5; no firm D call. Trimming left V 5 bases short and J 0 bases short, with 8 bases between. Germline V gene data show CDR1 as MNHEY and CDR2 as SMNVEV (reference sequence). This CDR3 has 14 residues. The CDR3 bases are TGTGCCAGCAGTCCCGGCAGTAGCAATCAGCCCCAGCATTTT. Translated: CASSPGSSNQPQHF.

V gene TRBV7-9 combines with J gene TRBJ2-1; 7 nucleotides line up with TRBD2. Germline CDR1 reads SEHNR; CDR2 reads FQNEAQ (reference sequence). The CDR3 has 17 residues. With V trimmed by 1 base and J by 3 bases, 9 bases remained unmatched. The CDR3 sequence: CASSLGRLAEHYNEQFF. The DNA for the CDR3 is TGTGCCAGCAGCTTAGGTCGGCTAGCGGAGCACTACAATGAGCAGTTCTTC.

The J gene is TRBJ2-3, the V gene TRBV29-1; 8 positions agree with TRBD1. The germline gives CDR1 SQVTM, CDR2 ANQGSEA. CDR3 length equals 15 residues. The ends lost 3 bases at V and 2 bases at J; junction bases unmatched: 7. For the CDR3, the DNA is TGCAGCGTTGACGACGCGGGACAGGACACAGATACGCAGTATTTT. This encodes CSVDDAGQDTDTQYF.